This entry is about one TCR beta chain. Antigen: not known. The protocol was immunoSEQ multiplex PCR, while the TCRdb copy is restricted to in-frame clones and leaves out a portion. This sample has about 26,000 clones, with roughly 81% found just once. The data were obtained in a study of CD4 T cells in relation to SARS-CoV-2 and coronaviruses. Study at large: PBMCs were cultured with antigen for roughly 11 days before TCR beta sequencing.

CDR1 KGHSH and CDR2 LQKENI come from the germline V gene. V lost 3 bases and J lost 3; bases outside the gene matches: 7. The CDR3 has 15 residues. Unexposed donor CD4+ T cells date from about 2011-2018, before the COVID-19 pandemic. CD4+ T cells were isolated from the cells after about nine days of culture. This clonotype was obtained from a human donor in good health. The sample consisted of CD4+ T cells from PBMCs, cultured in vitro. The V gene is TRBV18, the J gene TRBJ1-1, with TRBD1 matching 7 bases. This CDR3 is CASSPLRTGHTEAFF. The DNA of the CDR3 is TGTGCCAGCTCACCCCTTAGGACAGGCCACACTGAAGCTTTCTTT. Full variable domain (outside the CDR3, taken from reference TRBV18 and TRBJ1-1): NAGVMQNPRHLVRRRGQEARLRCSPMKGHSHVYWYRQLPEEGLKFMVYLQKENIIDESGMPKERFSAEFPKEGPSILRIQQVVRGDSAAYFCASSPLRTGHTEAFFGQGTRLTVV.